The T cell receptor (beta chain) under discussion was sequenced for a study of tumor-infiltrating lymphocytes in primary liver carcinoma. Study-wide findings and caveats: Only about 7-24% of top clones were detected in each of the five tumor regions.

A remark on this clonotype: Its antigen is unidentified. Germline and junction disagree at one end, which may indicate a read error.

A constant-region primer primed TCR beta cDNA synthesis from about 530 ng of total RNA. Nested multiplex PCR, run for three rounds with slightly modified ARM-PCR, yielded TCR beta libraries. Forward primers for TRBV1-TRBV30 and a C-beta reverse primer served the first two PCR rounds, at about 10 cycles each. TCRdb used MiXCR to reprocess the multiplex PCR reads, holding one entry per CDR3 protein. The table includes 90,000 to 140,000 distinct CDR3 sequences, 82% detected once. Co-extraction of both nucleic acids (RNA and DNA) used about 20-34 mg of unsorted bulk tissue. The CDR3 contains 14 residues. Germline V gives CDR1 SGHNT, CDR2 YENEEA.

The sequence was collected from a man aged 40-55 years with primary liver carcinoma and hepatitis B virus infection. This chain uses TRBV11-3 with TRBJ2-1; no clear D. Sequencing input: liver tumor tissue from sampling region 3. Subset meaning: tumor region T3, left-lateral pole. CDR3 nucleotides: TGTGTCAGCAGTTTAGGCGTCTCGAACAATGGGCAGTTCTTC. Translation gives CVSSLGVSNNGQFF.